Listed here are 20 T cell receptor beta chains from one sample, sequenced in a study of technical replicates of blood from a few donors. Using immunoSEQ multiplex PCR, the repertoire was profiled, and TCRdb retains in-frame clones only, with some absent. Among about 70,000 clones listed, about 96% were seen once. The sample comprised T cells isolated from PBMCs. Source of these receptors: a human donor in good health.

This chain uses TRBV2 with TRBJ2-3; maybe TRBD1 (5 bases). V gave up 10 bases and J gave up 0 bases, with 14 bases separating them. The CDR3 has 14 residues. Germline assignment: CDR1 SNHLY and CDR2 FYNNEI. In nucleotides, the CDR3 is TGTGCCACGCATATCGACAGAAGCACAGATACGCAGTATTTT. This sequence encodes CATHIDRSTDTQYF.

This chain links TRBV4-1 with TRBJ1-1; D unclear. This CDR3 is built from 13 residues. Trimming cost V 0 bases and J 6 bases, with 8 bases left between them. Germline assignment: CDR1 MGHRA and CDR2 YSYEKL. CDR3 DNA sequence: TGCGCCAGCAGCCAAGACACAAACGCTGAAGCTTTCTTT. Residues: CASSQDTNAEAFF.

The V and J genes are TRBV25-1 and TRBJ1-1; 7 bases line up with TRBD1. V shed 1 base, J shed 4 bases, and the junction held 6 bases outside the gene matches. The CDR3 contains 15 residues. Germline V gene lookup returns CDR1 MGHDK and CDR2 SYGVNS. The DNA of the CDR3 is TGTGCCAGCAGTGAATCTCTAGCAGGGGGCACTGAAGCTTTCTTT. This encodes CASSESLAGGTEAFF. The full variable domain, rest sourced from reference TRBV25-1 and TRBJ1-1, is EADIYQTPRYLVIGTGKKITLECSQTMGHDKMYWYQQDPGMELHLIHYSYGVNSTEKGDLSSESTVSRIRTEHFPLTLESARPSHTSQYLCASSESLAGGTEAFFGQGTRLTVV.

The chain uses TRBV6-6 and TRBJ2-5; 8 nucleotides line up with TRBD1. The junction had 9 bases not matched to a gene; V was cut back by 5 bases and J by 1 base. CDR3 length: 16 residues. The germline V gene has CDR1 MNHNY and CDR2 SVGAGI (reference sequence). CDR3 in amino acids: CASSQMDRVGQETQYF. The CDR3 DNA is TGTGCCAGCAGTCAAATGGACAGGGTGGGCCAAGAGACCCAGTACTTC.

CDR3 DNA: TGTGCCAGCAGCGTAGTAGCGGGGGGCTTAGCTGAGCAGTTCTTC. It encodes CASSVVAGGLAEQFF. V gene TRBV9 combines with J gene TRBJ2-1; TRBD2 matches 10 bases. V was clipped by 0 bases and J by 9 bases; unmatched bases: 6. CDR3 length equals 15 residues. The germline V gene encodes CDR1 SGDLS and CDR2 YYNGEE.

The chain has TRBV9 and TRBJ2-5; 8 bases match TRBD2. The trim removed 0 bases at V and 2 bases at J, leaving 6 bases unmatched. There are 16 residues in the CDR3. Per the germline V gene, CDR1 is SGDLS and CDR2 is YYNGEE. The CDR3 nucleotides read TGTGCCAGCAGCGTAGGTACTAGCGGAACTCAAGAGACCCAGTACTTC. Amino acids: CASSVGTSGTQETQYF.

The chain carries TRBV9 and TRBJ1-2; D unresolved. Germline V CDR1 and CDR2: SGDLS, YYNGEE. Trimming stripped 0 bases from V and 0 bases from J, with 9 bases between. CDR3 length equals 15 residues. DNA of the CDR3: TGTGCCAGCAGCGTAGTCCCCGGGACTAACTATGGCTACACCTTC. It is translated as CASSVVPGTNYGYTF.

This chain uses TRBV28 with TRBJ2-2; 14 bases fit TRBD2. V shed 2 bases, J shed 1 base, and the junction held 21 bases outside the gene matches. This CDR3 spans 24 amino acids. Per the germline V gene, CDR1 is MDHEN and CDR2 is SYDVKM. CDR3 sequence (DNA): TGTGCCAGCAGTTTAGCGTGGGCAGGGGTAATCGGACTAGCGGGGGGAAAGAACACCGGGGAGCTGTTTTTT. As protein: CASSLAWAGVIGLAGGKNTGELFF. The full variable domain, completed using reference TRBV28 and TRBJ2-2, is DVKVTQSSRYLVKRTGEKVFLECVQDMDHENMFWYRQDPGLGLRLIYFSYDVKMKEKGDIPEGYSVSREKKERFSLILESASTNQTSMYLCASSLAWAGVIGLAGGKNTGELFFGEGSRLTVL.

This clone showed up just a few times. V is TRBV30 and J is TRBJ2-3; 8 bases are a match to TRBD2. The V segment lost 2 bases and the J segment 5 bases; nucleotides outside the gene matches: 3. From germline, CDR1 is GTSNPN and CDR2 SVGIG (reference sequence). The CDR3 runs 13 residues. CDR3 DNA: TGTGCCTGGAGTTTCGGGGGGGGAGATACGCAGTATTTT. This sequence encodes CAWSFGGGDTQYF.

The chain uses TRBV7-9 and TRBJ1-4; 7 bases map to TRBD1. The CDR3 has 14 residues. J was trimmed by 3 bases and V by 6 bases; bases with no gene match: 4. Germline CDR1 is SEHNR and CDR2 is FQNEAQ (reference sequence). CDR3: CASSSQGPNEKLFF. The CDR3 DNA reads TGTGCCAGCAGTTCACAGGGGCCTAATGAAAAACTGTTTTTT. Variable domain in full (rest from reference TRBV7-9 and TRBJ1-4): DTGVSQNPRHKITKRGQNVTFRCDPISEHNRLYWYRQTLGQGPEFLTYFQNEAQLEKSRLLSDRFSAERPKGSFSTLEIQRTEQGDSAMYLCASSSQGPNEKLFFGSGTQLSVL.

The gene calls are TRBV2 and TRBJ2-1; TRBD2 aligns across 13 bases. V shed 7 bases and J 2 bases; nucleotides not matched to a gene: 5. Germline V gene sequence: CDR1 SNHLY, CDR2 FYNNEI. The CDR3 length is 16 residues. The CDR3 sequence: CASTGTSGATYNEQFF. The DNA for the CDR3 is TGTGCCAGCACCGGGACTAGCGGGGCCACCTACAATGAGCAGTTCTTC.

The chain uses TRBV9 and TRBJ2-3, with 8 bases aligning to TRBD2. Germline V gene lookup returns CDR1 SGDLS and CDR2 YYNGEE. The J segment lost 1 base and the V segment lost 4 bases, leaving 5 bases of the junction unmatched. The CDR3 length is 15 residues. This CDR3 is CASSSTGGGTDTQYF. For the CDR3, the DNA is TGTGCCAGCAGCTCCACGGGGGGGGGCACAGATACGCAGTATTTT.

The chain recombines TRBV2 with TRBJ2-3; 7 bases fit TRBD2. The CDR3 consists of 16 residues. Germline lookup yields CDR1 SNHLY and CDR2 FYNNEI. J gave up 3 bases and V 2 bases, and 8 bases lay outside the gene matches. The CDR3 DNA sequence: TGTGCCAGCAGTGAACGAGCGGGGAGAAGGACAGATACGCAGTATTTT. This sequence encodes CASSERAGRRTDTQYF. Full variable domain (rest looked up from reference TRBV2 and TRBJ2-3): EPEVTQTPSHQVTQMGQEVILRCVPISNHLYFYWYRQILGQKVEFLVSFYNNEISEKSEIFDDQFSVERPDGSNFTLKIRSTKLEDSAMYFCASSERAGRRTDTQYFGPGTRLTVL.

This chain joins TRBV28 and TRBJ2-5; TRBD2 aligns across 7 bases. Germline V gene lookup returns CDR1 MDHEN and CDR2 SYDVKM. With V trimmed by 6 bases and J by 4 bases, 11 bases remained unmatched. The CDR3 has 15 amino acids. The DNA for the CDR3 is TGTGCCAGCAGCCCAGGAACTAGCGAGGGAGAGACCCAGTACTTC. It yields the protein CASSPGTSEGETQYF.

The V and J genes are TRBV5-1 and TRBJ2-7; 10 bases match TRBD1. Germline V CDR1 and CDR2: SGHRS, YFSETQ. The V segment lost 3 bases and the J segment 2 bases; nucleotides outside the gene matches: 14. CDR3 length equals 18 residues. This CDR3 is CASSSGTGASGSAYEQYF. The CDR3 DNA sequence: TGCGCCAGCAGCTCGGGGACAGGGGCCAGCGGGAGCGCCTACGAGCAGTACTTC.

CDR3 sequence (DNA): TGTGCCTCGCTAGCGGGAAGGAACACCGGGGAGCTGTTTTTT. Residues: CASLAGRNTGELFF. The rearrangement joins TRBV2 to TRBJ2-2; 9 bases line up with TRBD2. V lost 11 bases to trimming and J lost 1 base; unmatched junction nucleotides: 5. Per germline, CDR1 SNHLY and CDR2 FYNNEI. CDR3 length equals 14 residues. The full variable domain, with the rest looked up from reference TRBV2 and TRBJ2-2, is EPEVTQTPSHQVTQMGQEVILRCVPISNHLYFYWYRQILGQKVEFLVSFYNNEISEKSEIFDDQFSVERPDGSNFTLKIRSTKLEDSAMYFCASLAGRNTGELFFGEGSRLTVL.

The gene calls are TRBV7-2 and TRBJ2-7; no firm D call. The germline CDR1 and CDR2 sequences are SGHTA and FQGNSA. The CDR3 consists of 13 residues. Between the trimmed V and J ends, which lost 1 base and 3 bases, there was a span of 7 bases. Here the CDR3 reads CASSLGSRYEQYF. CDR3 coding DNA: TGTGCCAGCAGCTTAGGGTCGCGCTACGAGCAGTACTTC. Full variable domain (remainder filled in from reference TRBV7-2 and TRBJ2-7): GAGVSQSPSNKVTEKGKDVELRCDPISGHTALYWYRQSLGQGLEFLIYFQGNSAPDKSGLPSDRFSAERTGGSVSTLTIQRTQQEDSAVYLCASSLGSRYEQYFGPGTRLTVT.

This rearrangement joins TRBV5-1 to TRBJ2-1; D gene uncertain. The CDR3 totals 11 residues. In germline, CDR1 is SGHRS, CDR2 YFSETQ. Between the trimmed V and J ends, which lost 4 bases and 8 bases, there was a span of 7 bases. CDR3 region: CASSIEDEQFF. The CDR3 bases are TGCGCCAGCAGCATCGAGGATGAGCAGTTCTTC.

The chain uses TRBV7-2 and TRBJ1-4; D not certain. V lost 3 bases to trimming and J lost 10 bases, with 15 bases between them. Germline loops: CDR1 SGHTA, CDR2 FQGNSA. The CDR3 is made up of 14 amino acids. This CDR3 reads CASSFMKTTGKLFF. In DNA form, the CDR3 reads TGTGCCAGCAGCTTTATGAAAACCACTGGAAAACTGTTTTTT.

V is TRBV28 and J is TRBJ1-5; 7 bases are a match to TRBD1. CDR1 and CDR2 from the germline V gene are MDHEN and SYDVKM. Trimming took 5 bases from V and 3 from J; bases not matched to a gene: 10. The CDR3 is 16 amino acids. The CDR3 nucleotides read TGTGCCAGCAGTAAGAGGACAGGAATTCTCAATCAGCCCCAGCATTTT. Protein product: CASSKRTGILNQPQHF.